This T cell receptor (beta chain) comes out of a study of shared clonotypes between healthy human individuals. Whole-study results and caveats: Roughly 5% of naive CD4 clonotypes were common to a handful of donors.

V dropped 2 bases and J dropped 9 bases, with 17 bases sitting between them. The CDR3 covers 15 residues. The germline V gene has CDR1 LNHDA and CDR2 SQIVND (reference sequence). Sorted subsets were amplified in replicate PCRs using 200 to 250 ng DNA, approximately 30,000 T cell genomes. Source study methods: For the immunoSEQ data, sequences were junction-only without quality scores, so filtering differed. Produced via immunoSEQ multiplex PCR; TCRdb's table is partial and in-frame only. That table supplies the V and J calls and clone size; D and trimming were determined from the DNA. Seen here are about 1.1 million clones, around 78% observed once, and the top ten hold 0.5% to 0.6%. A note on this clone: Its matching antigen is unknown.

The source of this sequence is a man younger than 35 in good health. Some clones in this sample may be carry-over from other donors' samples. This sequence joins TRBV19 and TRBJ2-1, with D unresolved. Sequenced material: memory CD4+ T cells from PBMCs. Documented subset: CD45RA-negative fraction. The DNA of the CDR3 is TGTGCCAGTAGTATATCGACCCGCGGTTTTAGTGAGCAGTTCTTC. As protein: CASSISTRGFSEQFF.